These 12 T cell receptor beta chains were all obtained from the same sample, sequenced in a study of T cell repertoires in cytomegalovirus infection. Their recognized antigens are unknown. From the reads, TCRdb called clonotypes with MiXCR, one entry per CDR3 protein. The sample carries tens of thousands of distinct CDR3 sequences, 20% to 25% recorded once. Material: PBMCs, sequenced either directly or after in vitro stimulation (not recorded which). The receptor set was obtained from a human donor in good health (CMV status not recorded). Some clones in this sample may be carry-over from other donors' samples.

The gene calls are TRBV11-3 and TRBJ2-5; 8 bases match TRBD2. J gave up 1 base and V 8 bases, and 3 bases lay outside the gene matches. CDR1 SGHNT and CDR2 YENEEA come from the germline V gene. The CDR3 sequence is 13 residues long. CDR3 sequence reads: CASRSGTQETQYF. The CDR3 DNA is TGTGCCAGCCGTAGCGGGACCCAAGAGACCCAGTACTTC.

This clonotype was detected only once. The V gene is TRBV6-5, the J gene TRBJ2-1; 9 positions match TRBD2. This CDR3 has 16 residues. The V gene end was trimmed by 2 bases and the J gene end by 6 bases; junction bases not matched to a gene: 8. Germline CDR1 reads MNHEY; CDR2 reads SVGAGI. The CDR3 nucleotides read TGTGCCAGCAGTTACGACACCGGGACTAGCACCAATGAGCAGTTCTTC. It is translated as CASSYDTGTSTNEQFF.

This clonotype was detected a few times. The CDR3 sequence: CASSSGSFTGELFF. The CDR3 coding sequence is TGTGCCAGCAGTTCCGGGTCCTTCACCGGGGAGCTGTTTTTT. This rearrangement joins TRBV7-3 to TRBJ2-2, with D hard to call. The V gene lost 6 bases and the J gene lost 4 bases, with 12 bases spanning the gap. CDR1 SGHTA and CDR2 FQGTGA come from the germline V gene. This CDR3 contains 14 residues.

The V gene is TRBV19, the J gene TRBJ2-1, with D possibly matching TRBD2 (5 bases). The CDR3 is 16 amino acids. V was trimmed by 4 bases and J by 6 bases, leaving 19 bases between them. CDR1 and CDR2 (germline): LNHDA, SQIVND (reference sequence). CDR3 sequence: CASSNPLGLGRNEQFF. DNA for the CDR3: TGTGCCAGTAGTAATCCCCTCGGACTTGGCCGCAATGAGCAGTTCTTC.

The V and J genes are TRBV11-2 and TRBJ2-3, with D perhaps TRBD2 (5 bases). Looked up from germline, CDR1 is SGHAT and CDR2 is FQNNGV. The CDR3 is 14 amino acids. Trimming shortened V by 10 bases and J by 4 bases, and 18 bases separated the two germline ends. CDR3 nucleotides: TGTGCCACTGCCCTTGCGGGTGTCGCAGATACGCAGTATTTT. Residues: CATALAGVADTQYF. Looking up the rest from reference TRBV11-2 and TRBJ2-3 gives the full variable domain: EAGVAQSPRYKIIEKRQSVAFWCNPISGHATLYWYQQILGQGPKLLIQFQNNGVVDDSQLPKDRFSAERLKGVDSTLKIQPAKLEDSAVYLCATALAGVADTQYFGPGTRLTVL.

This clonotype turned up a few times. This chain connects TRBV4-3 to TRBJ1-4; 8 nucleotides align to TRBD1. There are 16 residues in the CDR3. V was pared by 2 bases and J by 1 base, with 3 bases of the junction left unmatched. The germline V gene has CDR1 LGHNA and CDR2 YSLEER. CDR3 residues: CASSQYGQGTNEKLFF. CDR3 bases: TGCGCCAGCAGCCAATATGGACAGGGAACTAATGAAAAACTGTTTTTT.

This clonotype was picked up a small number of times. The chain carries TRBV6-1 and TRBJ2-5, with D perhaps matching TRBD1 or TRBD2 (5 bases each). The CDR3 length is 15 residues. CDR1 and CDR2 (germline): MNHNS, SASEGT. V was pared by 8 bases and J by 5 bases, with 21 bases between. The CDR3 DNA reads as TGTGCCAGCTTGACCGGGACGGTCCGAGGGGAGACCCAGTACTTC. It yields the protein CASLTGTVRGETQYF.

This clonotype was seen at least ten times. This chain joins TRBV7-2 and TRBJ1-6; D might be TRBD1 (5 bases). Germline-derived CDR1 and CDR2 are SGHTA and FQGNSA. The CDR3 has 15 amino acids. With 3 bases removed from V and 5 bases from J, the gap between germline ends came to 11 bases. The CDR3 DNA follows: TGTGCCAGCAGCTTCGCAGGGCTCAATAATTCACCCCTCCACTTT. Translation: CASSFAGLNNSPLHF.

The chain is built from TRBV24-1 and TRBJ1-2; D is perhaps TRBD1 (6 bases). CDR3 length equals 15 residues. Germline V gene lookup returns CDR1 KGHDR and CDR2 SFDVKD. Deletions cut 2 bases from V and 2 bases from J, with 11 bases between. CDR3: CATSDSGHENYGYTF. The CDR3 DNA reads TGTGCCACCAGTGATTCGGGACACGAAAACTATGGCTACACCTTC.

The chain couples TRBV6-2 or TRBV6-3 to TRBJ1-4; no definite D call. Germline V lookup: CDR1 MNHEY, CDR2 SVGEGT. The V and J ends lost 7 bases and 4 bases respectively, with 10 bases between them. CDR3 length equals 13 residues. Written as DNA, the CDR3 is TGTGCCAGCACCCAGGTTAATAATGAAAAACTGTTTTTT. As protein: CASTQVNNEKLFF.

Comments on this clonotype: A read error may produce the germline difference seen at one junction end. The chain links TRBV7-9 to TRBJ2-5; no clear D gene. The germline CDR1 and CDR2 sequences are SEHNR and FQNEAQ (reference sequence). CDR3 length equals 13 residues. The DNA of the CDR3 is TGTGCCAGCAGCTTAGCATCGAAAGAGTCCCAGTACTTC. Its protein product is CASSLASKESQYF.

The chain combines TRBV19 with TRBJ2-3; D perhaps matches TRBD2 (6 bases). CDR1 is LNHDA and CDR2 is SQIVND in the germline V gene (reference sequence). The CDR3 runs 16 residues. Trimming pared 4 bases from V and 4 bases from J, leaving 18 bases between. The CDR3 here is CASSSLGGTGADTQYF. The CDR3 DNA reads TGTGCCAGTAGTAGCCTTGGCGGGACGGGTGCAGATACGCAGTATTTT.